Below are 23 T cell receptor beta chains sequenced from a single sample in a study of blood T cell repertoires in COVID-19. Measured with immunoSEQ multiplex PCR; TCRdb has only the in-frame clones, and not every one. The sample consists of about 130,000 clones, around 80% of them appearing once. The material sequenced was PBMCs or T cells enriched from blood (not recorded which). These receptor sequences come from a man aged 35 to 55 with acute COVID-19.

The rearrangement joins TRBV5-1 to TRBJ1-2; D call uncertain. This CDR3 has 12 residues. Germline V gives CDR1 SGHRS, CDR2 YFSETQ. The ends were cut back, 0 bases at V and 5 bases at J, with 5 bases in the middle. The CDR3 DNA sequence: TGCGCCAGCAGCTTGGATCAGTATGGCTACACCTTC. Its translation: CASSLDQYGYTF.

Only a few counts were recorded for this clone. V and J are TRBV25-1 and TRBJ2-2; 7 bases are shared with TRBD2. This CDR3 is 13 amino acids long. The V segment lost 5 bases and the J segment 5 bases; nucleotides outside the gene matches: 2. Germline V gene lookup returns CDR1 MGHDK and CDR2 SYGVNS. CDR3 in amino acids: CASSPGGTGELFF. For the CDR3, the DNA is TGTGCCAGCAGTCCGGGAGGAACCGGGGAGCTGTTTTTT.

This chain links TRBV5-6 with TRBJ1-6; the match to TRBD1 covers 7 bases. Unmatched junction bases numbered 9, after V lost 1 base and J lost 8 bases. In germline, CDR1 is SGHDT, CDR2 YYEEEE. The CDR3 is made up of 16 amino acids. CDR3 coding DNA: TGTGCCAGCAGCTTGCTGGTAGGGGGCAGTGATTCACCCCTCCACTTT. Translation: CASSLLVGGSDSPLHF.

In DNA, the CDR3 is TGTGCCAGCAGCCATCGGACAGTTTCTAACTATGGCTACACCTTC. This gives the protein CASSHRTVSNYGYTF. V is TRBV3-1 (or the pseudogene TRBV3-2) and J is TRBJ1-2, with TRBD1 as a possible D gene (6 bases). This CDR3 region has 15 residues. Deletions cut 3 bases from V and 0 bases from J, with 11 bases between. CDR1 and CDR2 from the germline V gene are LGHDT and YNNKEL (reference sequence).

V and J are TRBV2 and TRBJ2-3; TRBD2 is a possible D gene (5 bases). The V end lost 5 bases, the J end lost 0 bases, and 9 bases lay between the germline ends. In germline, CDR1 is SNHLY, CDR2 FYNNEI. This CDR3 spans 14 amino acids. The CDR3 here is CASSTRASTDTQYF. Here the CDR3 DNA reads TGTGCCAGCAGTACGAGGGCTAGCACAGATACGCAGTATTTT. The full variable domain, with the rest looked up from reference TRBV2 and TRBJ2-3, is EPEVTQTPSHQVTQMGQEVILRCVPISNHLYFYWYRQILGQKVEFLVSFYNNEISEKSEIFDDQFSVERPDGSNFTLKIRSTKLEDSAMYFCASSTRASTDTQYFGPGTRLTVL.

The rearrangement uses TRBV3-1 (or the pseudogene TRBV3-2) and TRBJ2-7; TRBD2 aligns across 11 bases. The trim removed 4 bases at V and 7 bases at J, leaving 6 bases unmatched. Germline V gene sequence: CDR1 LGHDT, CDR2 YNNKEL (reference sequence). This CDR3 is built from 14 residues. The CDR3 region has the DNA TGTGCCAGCAGCCCCACTAGCGGGGGAGGGGAGCAGTACTTC. Translation gives CASSPTSGGGEQYF.

The genes are TRBV12-3 or TRBV12-4 and TRBJ1-6, with 8 bases that match TRBD1. CDR3 size: 13 residues. Trimming cost V 5 bases and J 11 bases; bases outside gene matches: 5. The CDR3 DNA sequence: TGTGCCAGCAGTAGACAGGGGATAACACCCCTCCACTTT. Translating it yields CASSRQGITPLHF.

The chain recombines TRBV9 with TRBJ2-7; 11 positions match TRBD1. Germline CDR1 reads SGDLS; CDR2 reads YYNGEE. J was trimmed by 7 bases and V by 4 bases; bases with no gene match: 7. The CDR3 totals 14 residues. Written as DNA, the CDR3 is TGTGCCAGCAGCCTTGGACAGGGGGCGAGGGAGCAGTACTTC. It translates to CASSLGQGAREQYF.

The V and J genes are TRBV6-5 and TRBJ1-1; a weak D match, TRBD1 (6 bases). The CDR3 length is 13 residues. Germline CDR1 is MNHEY and CDR2 is SVGAGI. Trimming shortened V by 7 bases and J by 7 bases, and 16 bases separated the two germline ends. The CDR3 DNA follows: TGTGCCAGCAAGGGAGGGACATATGATGAAGCTTTCTTT. This codes for CASKGGTYDEAFF.

V gene TRBV11-2 combines with J gene TRBJ2-3; D not resolved. V dropped 6 bases and J dropped 0 bases, with 7 bases sitting between them. The CDR3 runs to 13 residues. Germline CDR1 SGHAT, CDR2 FQNNGV. The CDR3 sequence is CASSSFSTDTQYF. The CDR3 nucleotides are TGTGCCAGCAGTTCCTTTAGCACAGATACGCAGTATTTT.

The rearrangement links TRBV3-1 (or the pseudogene TRBV3-2) to TRBJ2-7; no clear D gene. Germline loops: CDR1 LGHDT, CDR2 YNNKEL (reference sequence). The CDR3 spans 14 residues. V was trimmed by 3 bases and J by 4 bases, leaving 13 bases between them. The CDR3 here is CASSQAPESYEQYF. In DNA form, the CDR3 reads TGTGCCAGCAGCCAGGCGCCGGAGAGTTACGAGCAGTACTTC.

The chain joins TRBV4-2 to TRBJ1-1; TRBD1 matches 7 bases. The V gene's germline CDR1 is LGHNA and CDR2 YNFKEQ. Losses at the gene ends were 0 bases for V and 7 bases for J; bases not matched to a gene: 8. CDR3 size: 15 residues. CDR3 nucleotide sequence: TGTGCCAGCAGCCAAGATCTGGGGGACAGCAGTGAAGCTTTCTTT. This encodes CASSQDLGDSSEAFF.

J is TRBJ1-2 and V is TRBV7-9, with D hard to call. The length of the CDR3 is 12 residues. The V and J ends lost 1 base and 8 bases respectively, with 8 bases between them. Germline V gives CDR1 SEHNR, CDR2 FQNEAQ (reference sequence). CDR3 DNA sequence: TGTGCCAGCAGCTTAGAAGAGAGGGGCTACACCTTC. This gives the protein CASSLEERGYTF.

This clone occurred once. V is TRBV2 and J is TRBJ2-3; D is possibly TRBD1 (5 bases). Germline V gene sequence: CDR1 SNHLY, CDR2 FYNNEI. The length of the CDR3 is 13 residues. V was trimmed by 7 bases and J by 1 base, leaving 9 bases between them. The DNA of the CDR3 is TGTGCCAGCAAAGGGGCAGGCACAGATACGCAGTATTTT. Translated: CASKGAGTDTQYF.

The CDR3, as DNA: TGTGCCAGCAGACCGACAGGGGGCTACGAGCAGTACTTC. It translates to CASRPTGGYEQYF. The chain combines TRBV25-1 with TRBJ2-7; 9 bases are a match to TRBD1. V was pared by 6 bases and J by 3 bases, with 3 bases of the junction left unmatched. From germline, CDR1 is MGHDK and CDR2 SYGVNS. CDR3 length equals 13 residues.

The J gene is TRBJ1-2, the V gene TRBV19; possibly TRBD1 for D (6 bases). The CDR3 is made up of 17 amino acids. The V end lost 3 bases, the J end lost 4 bases, and 21 bases lay between the germline ends. Germline V gives CDR1 LNHDA, CDR2 SQIVND (reference sequence). The CDR3 sequence: CASSIGDGPGDGYGYTF. CDR3 DNA sequence: TGTGCCAGTAGTATCGGGGATGGGCCAGGGGATGGCTATGGCTACACCTTC.

J is TRBJ2-7 and V is TRBV6-5, with 8 nucleotides matching TRBD2. V lost 5 bases to trimming and J lost 3 bases; unmatched junction nucleotides: 6. CDR3 size: 14 residues. Germline V gene sequence: CDR1 MNHEY, CDR2 SVGAGI. The CDR3, as DNA: TGTGCCAGCAGTCGGCGGGAGGATCGCTACGAGCAGTACTTC. Translation gives CASSRREDRYEQYF.

This sequence joins TRBV19 and TRBJ2-1; 7 bases are shared with TRBD1. CDR1 and CDR2 from the germline V gene are LNHDA and SQIVND (reference sequence). J lost 1 base, V lost 5 bases, and 11 bases had no gene match. The CDR3 is made up of 17 amino acids. CDR3 sequence: CASSVHQTGSSYNEQFF. For the CDR3, the DNA is TGTGCCAGTAGTGTCCATCAGACAGGGAGTTCCTACAATGAGCAGTTCTTC.

This sequence joins TRBV7-9 and TRBJ2-7, with 7 bases fitting TRBD1. Germline V gene sequence: CDR1 SEHNR, CDR2 FQNEAQ (reference sequence). J gave up 6 bases and V 5 bases, and 10 bases lay outside the gene matches. The CDR3 spans 14 residues. CDR3 sequence: CASSRTGEIGEQYF. The CDR3 bases are TGTGCCAGCAGCCGAACAGGGGAAATAGGCGAGCAGTACTTC.

The J gene is TRBJ1-1, the V gene TRBV6-5; TRBD1 might be the D (6 bases). Trimming took 0 bases from V and 7 from J, leaving 6 bases between them. The germline V gene has CDR1 MNHEY and CDR2 SVGAGI. There are 12 residues in the CDR3. As DNA, the CDR3 is TGTGCCAGCAGTTACTCCAGGGGTGAAGCTTTCTTT. Translation: CASSYSRGEAFF.

V is TRBV3-1 (or the pseudogene TRBV3-2) and J is TRBJ1-1; D might be TRBD1 (5 bases). This CDR3 spans 15 amino acids. CDR1 and CDR2 from the germline V gene are LGHDT and YNNKEL (reference sequence). Trimming left V 4 bases short and J 2 bases short, with 14 bases between. The chain's CDR3 is CASSLWGGGNTEAFF. DNA of the CDR3: TGTGCCAGCAGCCTATGGGGCGGTGGAAACACTGAAGCTTTCTTT.

This chain connects TRBV29-1 to TRBJ2-5; a weak D match, TRBD2 (6 bases). Germline assignment: CDR1 SQVTM and CDR2 ANQGSEA. Trimming took off 6 bases at V and 2 bases at J, with 16 bases between the two ends. This CDR3 is built from 14 residues. The CDR3: CSVETRDFQETQYF. CDR3 nucleotides: TGCAGCGTCGAAACCCGGGACTTTCAAGAGACCCAGTACTTC. The whole variable domain, filled in from reference TRBV29-1 and TRBJ2-5, reads SAVISQKPSRDICQRGTSLTIQCQVDSQVTMMFWYRQQPGQSLTLIATANQGSEATYESGFVIDKFPISRPNLTFSTLTVSNMSPEDSSIYLCSVETRDFQETQYFGPGTRLLVL.

This clone appeared a single time. The V call is TRBV7-2, the J call TRBJ1-2; D is perhaps TRBD1 (5 bases). The CDR3 extends over 15 amino acids. Per germline, CDR1 SGHTA and CDR2 FQGNSA. Trimming cost V 3 bases and J 0 bases, with 11 bases left between them. CDR3 DNA: TGTGCCAGCAGCTTTAGCGGGGGGGCTAACTATGGCTACACCTTC. This gives the protein CASSFSGGANYGYTF.